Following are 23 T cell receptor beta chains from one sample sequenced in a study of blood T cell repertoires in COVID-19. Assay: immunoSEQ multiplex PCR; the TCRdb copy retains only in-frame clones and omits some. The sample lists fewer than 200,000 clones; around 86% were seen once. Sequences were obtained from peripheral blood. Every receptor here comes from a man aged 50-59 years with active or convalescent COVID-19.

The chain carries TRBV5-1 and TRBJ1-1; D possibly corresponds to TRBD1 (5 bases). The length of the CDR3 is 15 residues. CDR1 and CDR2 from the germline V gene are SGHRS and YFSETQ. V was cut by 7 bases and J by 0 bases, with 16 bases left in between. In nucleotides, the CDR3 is TGCGCCAGCGGCCCGGACACTACAATGAACACTGAAGCTTTCTTT. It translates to CASGPDTTMNTEAFF.

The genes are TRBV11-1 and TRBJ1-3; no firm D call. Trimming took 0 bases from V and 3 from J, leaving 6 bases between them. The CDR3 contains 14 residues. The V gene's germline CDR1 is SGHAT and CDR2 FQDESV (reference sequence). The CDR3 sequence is CASSLAGNGNTIYF. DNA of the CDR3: TGTGCCAGCAGCTTAGCCGGGAATGGAAACACCATATATTTT. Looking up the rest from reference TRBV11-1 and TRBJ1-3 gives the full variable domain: EAEVAQSPRYKITEKSQAVAFWCDPISGHATLYWYRQILGQGPELLVQFQDESVVDDSQLPKDRFSAERLKGVDSTLKIQPAELGDSAMYLCASSLAGNGNTIYFGEGSWLTVV.

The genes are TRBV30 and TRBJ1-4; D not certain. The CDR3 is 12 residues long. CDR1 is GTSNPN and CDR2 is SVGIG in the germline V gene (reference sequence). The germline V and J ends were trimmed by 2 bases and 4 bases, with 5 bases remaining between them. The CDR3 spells CAWSYGNEKLFF. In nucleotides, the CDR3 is TGTGCCTGGAGTTACGGTAATGAAAAACTGTTTTTT.

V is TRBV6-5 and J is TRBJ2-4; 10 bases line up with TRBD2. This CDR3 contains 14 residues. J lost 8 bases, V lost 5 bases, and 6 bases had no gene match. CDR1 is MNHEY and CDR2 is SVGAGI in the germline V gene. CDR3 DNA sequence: TGTGCCAGCAGTCCGACCACTAGCGGGGACATTCAGTACTTC. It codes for CASSPTTSGDIQYF.

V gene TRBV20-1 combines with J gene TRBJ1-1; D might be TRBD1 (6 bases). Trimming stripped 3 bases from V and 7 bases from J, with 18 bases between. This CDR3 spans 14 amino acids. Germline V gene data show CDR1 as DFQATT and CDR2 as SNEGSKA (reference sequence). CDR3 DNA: TGCAGTGCTAGTAGTTATAGAGGGGGTGGTGAAGCTTTCTTT. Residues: CSASSYRGGGEAFF.

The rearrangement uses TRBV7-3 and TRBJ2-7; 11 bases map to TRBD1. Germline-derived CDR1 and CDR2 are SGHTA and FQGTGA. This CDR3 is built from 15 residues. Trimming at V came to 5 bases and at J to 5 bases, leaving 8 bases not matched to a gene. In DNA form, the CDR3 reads TGTGCCAGCAGCGTTGAGGGGACAGGGGGTGACGAGCAGTACTTC. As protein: CASSVEGTGGDEQYF.

CDR3 nucleotide sequence: TGTGCCAGCAGCCGCAACCACCTAGCGGGAGGGGGAGAGCAGTACTTC. Its protein is CASSRNHLAGGGEQYF. The V call is TRBV2, the J call TRBJ2-7; TRBD2 agrees at 12 bases. Germline CDR1 reads SNHLY; CDR2 reads FYNNEI. Trimming removed 6 bases from V and 7 bases from J; junction bases left unmatched: 13. The CDR3 has 16 residues.

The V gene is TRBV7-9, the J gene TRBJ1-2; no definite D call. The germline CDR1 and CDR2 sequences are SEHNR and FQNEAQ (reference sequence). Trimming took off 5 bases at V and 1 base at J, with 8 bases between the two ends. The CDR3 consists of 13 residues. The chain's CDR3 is CASSARVNYGYTF. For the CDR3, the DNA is TGTGCCAGCAGCGCAAGAGTTAACTATGGCTACACCTTC.

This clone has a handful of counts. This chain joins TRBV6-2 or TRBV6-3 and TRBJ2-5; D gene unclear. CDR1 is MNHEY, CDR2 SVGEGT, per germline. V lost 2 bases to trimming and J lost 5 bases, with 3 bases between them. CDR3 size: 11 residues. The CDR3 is CASSYEETQYF. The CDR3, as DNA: TGTGCCAGCAGTTACGAGGAGACCCAGTACTTC.

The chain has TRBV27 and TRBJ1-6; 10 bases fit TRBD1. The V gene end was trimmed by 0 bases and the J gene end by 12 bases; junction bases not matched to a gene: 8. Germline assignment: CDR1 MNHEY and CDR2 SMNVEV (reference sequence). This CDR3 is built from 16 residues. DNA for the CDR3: TGTGCCAGCAGTTTATCGAGCCCGGGACAGGGGTTACCCCTCCACTTT. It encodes CASSLSSPGQGLPLHF.

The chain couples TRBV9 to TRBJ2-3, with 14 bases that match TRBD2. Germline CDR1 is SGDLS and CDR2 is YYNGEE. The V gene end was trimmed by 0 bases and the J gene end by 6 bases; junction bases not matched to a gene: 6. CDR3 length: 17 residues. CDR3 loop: CASSVVGLAGGRDTQYF. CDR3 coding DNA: TGTGCCAGCAGCGTAGTAGGACTAGCGGGGGGCCGGGATACGCAGTATTTT.

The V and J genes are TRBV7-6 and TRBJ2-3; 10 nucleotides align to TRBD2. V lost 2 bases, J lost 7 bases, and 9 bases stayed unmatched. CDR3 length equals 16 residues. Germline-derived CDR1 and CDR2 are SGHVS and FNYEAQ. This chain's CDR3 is CASSLPPSGSQNTQYF. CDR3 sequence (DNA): TGTGCCAGCAGCTTACCGCCTAGCGGGAGTCAAAATACGCAGTATTTT.

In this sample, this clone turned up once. The CDR3, as DNA: TGTGCCAGTAGTCAGGGCTACTATGGCTACACCTTC. Amino acids: CASSQGYYGYTF. The chain has TRBV19 and TRBJ1-2; possibly TRBD1 for D (5 bases). The CDR3 has 12 residues. The V gene lost 5 bases and the J gene lost 3 bases, with 7 bases spanning the gap. Germline CDR1 is LNHDA and CDR2 is SQIVND (reference sequence). The whole variable domain, filled in from reference TRBV19 and TRBJ1-2, reads DGGITQSPKYLFRKEGQNVTLSCEQNLNHDAMYWYRQDPGQGLRLIYYSQIVNDFQKGDIAEGYSVSREKKESFPLTVTSAQKNPTAFYLCASSQGYYGYTFGSGTRLTVV.

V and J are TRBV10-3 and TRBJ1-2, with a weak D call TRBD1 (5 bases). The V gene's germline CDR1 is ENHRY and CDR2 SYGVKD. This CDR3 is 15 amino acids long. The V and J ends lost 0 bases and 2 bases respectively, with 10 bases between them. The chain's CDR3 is CAISESGAGNYGYTF. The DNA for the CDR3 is TGTGCCATCAGTGAGTCTGGGGCAGGGAACTATGGCTACACCTTC.

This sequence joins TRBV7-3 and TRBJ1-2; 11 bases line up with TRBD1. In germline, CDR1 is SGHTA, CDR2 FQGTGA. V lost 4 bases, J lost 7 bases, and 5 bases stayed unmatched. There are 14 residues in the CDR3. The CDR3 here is CASSSGQGAGGYTF. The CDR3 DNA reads TGTGCCAGCAGCTCAGGACAGGGGGCCGGTGGCTACACCTTC.

For the CDR3, the DNA is TGCGCCAGCAGCCCGACTAGCGGGAGGGCCTACGAGCAGTACTTC. This gives the protein CASSPTSGRAYEQYF. The rearrangement uses TRBV4-1 and TRBJ2-7, with 14 bases matching TRBD2. The J segment lost 2 bases and the V segment lost 4 bases, leaving 1 base of the junction unmatched. Germline CDR1 is MGHRA and CDR2 is YSYEKL. This CDR3 spans 15 amino acids.

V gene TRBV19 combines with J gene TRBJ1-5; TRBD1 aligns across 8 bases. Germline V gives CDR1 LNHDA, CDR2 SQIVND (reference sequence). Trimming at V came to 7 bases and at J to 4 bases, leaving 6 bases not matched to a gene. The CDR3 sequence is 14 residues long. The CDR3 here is CASMTGVGNQPQHF. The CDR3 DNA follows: TGTGCCAGTATGACAGGGGTAGGAAATCAGCCCCAGCATTTT.

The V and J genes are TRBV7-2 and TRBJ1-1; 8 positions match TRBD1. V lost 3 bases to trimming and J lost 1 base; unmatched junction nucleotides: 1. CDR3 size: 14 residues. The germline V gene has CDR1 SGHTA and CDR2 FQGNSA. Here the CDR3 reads CASSFQGANTEAFF. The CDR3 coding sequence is TGTGCCAGCAGCTTCCAGGGGGCGAACACTGAAGCTTTCTTT.

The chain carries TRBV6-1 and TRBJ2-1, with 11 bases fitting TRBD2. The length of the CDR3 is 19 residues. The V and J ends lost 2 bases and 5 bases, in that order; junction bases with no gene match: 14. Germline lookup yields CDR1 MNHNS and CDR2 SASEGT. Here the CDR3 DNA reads TGTGCCAGCAGTGAAAGGGTGAGGGTAGCGGGAGGGAATAACAATGAGCAGTTCTTC. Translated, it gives CASSERVRVAGGNNNEQFF.

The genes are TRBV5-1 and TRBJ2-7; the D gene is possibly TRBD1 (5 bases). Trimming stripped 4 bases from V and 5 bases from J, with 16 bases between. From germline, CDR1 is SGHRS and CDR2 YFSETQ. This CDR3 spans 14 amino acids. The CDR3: CASSRLAGNHEQYF. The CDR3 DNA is TGCGCCAGCAGCCGACTCGCAGGGAACCACGAGCAGTACTTC.

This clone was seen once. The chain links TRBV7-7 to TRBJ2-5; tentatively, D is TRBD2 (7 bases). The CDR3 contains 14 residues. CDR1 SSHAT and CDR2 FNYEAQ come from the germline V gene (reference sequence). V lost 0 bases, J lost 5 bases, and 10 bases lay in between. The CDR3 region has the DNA TGTGCCAGCAGCTTAGCGGGGGGGCGCGAGACCCAGTACTTC. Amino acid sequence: CASSLAGGRETQYF.

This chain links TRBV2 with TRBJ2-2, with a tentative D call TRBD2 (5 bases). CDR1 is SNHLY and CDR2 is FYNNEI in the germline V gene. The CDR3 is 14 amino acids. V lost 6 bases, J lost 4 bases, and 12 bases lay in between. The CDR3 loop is CASRVLATTGELFF. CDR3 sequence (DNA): TGTGCCAGCAGAGTTCTAGCCACCACCGGGGAGCTGTTTTTT.

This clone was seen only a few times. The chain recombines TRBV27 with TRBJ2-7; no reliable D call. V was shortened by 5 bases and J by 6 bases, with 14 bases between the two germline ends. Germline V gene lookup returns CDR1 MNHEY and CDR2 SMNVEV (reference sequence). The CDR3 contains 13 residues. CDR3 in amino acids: CASSRSVKSEQYF. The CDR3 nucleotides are TGTGCCAGCAGTAGATCAGTTAAATCCGAGCAGTACTTC.